This TCR beta chain is from a study of tumor-infiltrating lymphocytes in primary liver carcinoma (dated by TCRdb to the late 2010s). Regarding the complete study: Hepatocellular carcinoma (four) or combined HCC and intrahepatic cholangiocarcinoma (one) was present in the five patients, who were three men and two women aged 30 to 69 years. The tumors of the five patients were staged as T1-T3 N0M0, with maximum diameters ranging from about 4.2 to 10 cm. Each sample produced about 3.5 to 8 million productive TCRbeta reads, and read depth showed no significant difference between tissue types. The study combined TCRbeta repertoire sequencing, expression microarrays and whole-exome sequencing across five regions of each liver tumor, with adjacent normal tissue and blood. A total of 35 or so specimens from 5 patients, comprising approximately 25 tumor regions, 5 adjacent noncancerous liver tissues and 5 peripheral blood samples, were covered by TCRbeta repertoire sequencing. Reproducibility between technical replicate repertoires was high, with correlation coefficients above 0.98 and mean shared-clone rates about 0.9. The investigation overall reported the following: Pairs of tumor regions showed greater repertoire overlap (mean roughly 35%) than tumor-adjacent pairs (17%) or tumor-blood pairs (roughly 15%), which is consistent with antigen-driven expansion. Only 4 to 6 patients were included in the study, and the authors note that the findings should be validated in a larger study. Compared with blood, tumors had a significantly larger share of the repertoire taken up by the top 250 clones (p = 0.039). Because the samples were bulk and unsorted, CD4+ and CD8+ T cell repertoires could not be compared. Only the TCR beta chain was sequenced, so true repertoire diversity is likely underestimated because unpaired alpha chains were not captured.

The CDR3 spans 13 residues, from the cysteine through the phenylalanine. Only CDR3 DNA is held: 39 bases, read in frame from base 1. Looking up the germline V gene (reference sequence) yields CDR1 SGHAT and CDR2 FQDESV. A constant-region primer and ProtoScript II reverse transcriptase were used to reverse-transcribe TCRbeta-specific cDNA from 500 ng total RNA. Three nested multiplex PCR rounds, following a slightly modified ARM-PCR procedure, were used to build the TCRbeta libraries. Multiplex TRBV1-TRBV30 forward primers and a Cbeta reverse primer were used in the first two PCR rounds, each of which was run for approximately 10 cycles. Sample barcodes and Illumina adapters were added in a final 25-cycle PCR with Deep VentR polymerase. Before sequencing, amplicons of 200-500 bp were purified from gel using a QIAquick gel extraction kit. The TCRbeta amplicons were sequenced with 250-bp paired-end reads on an Illumina HiSeq 2500. The source study handled its data this way. Quality trimming of reads was performed with Trimmomatic v0.33, and paired reads were merged with FLASH v1.2.11 so that full CDR3 sequences could be recovered. MiGEC v1.2.1b assigned V, D and J germline segments to the rearranged TCRbeta sequences. Clonotype statistics, along with Shannon-Wiener diversity indices, were calculated using VDJtools v1.0.0. To cut down on sampling bias, every analysis after diversity analysis relied on just the 250 most abundant clonotypes from each sample. TCRdb's own reprocessing of the public reads used fastp at Q25 and MiXCR and kept productive beta chains. Each CDR3 protein gets just one entry, which takes the most common genes and DNA from the rows behind it. TCRdb, rather than the study authors, made the V and J calls. The sample table contains just under 95,000 distinct CDR3 sequences; only one count was recorded for roughly 70% of them. Of the sample, about 27% falls within the top ten clones.

Without any cell sorting, total RNA and DNA were co-extracted from about 20-30 mg of bulk tissue using the AllPrep DNA/RNA mini kit. Between late 2015 and March 2016, 5 or 6 patients in China with histopathologically diagnosed primary liver carcinoma had their tumors surgically resected. Patients had chronic HBV infection and were treatment-naive at sampling. Fresh tumor and adjacent tissue pieces were bisected, with one half stored in RNAlater at -80 degrees C and the other half sent for histology. Worth noting for this clonotype: This receptor's antigen is unknown. Relative to the germline gene, one junction end is altered; a read error may explain this.

The origin of this receptor is a middle-aged man with primary liver carcinoma and hepatitis B virus infection. Sequencing was carried out using tumor-adjacent normal liver tissue. This chain joins TRBV11-1 to TRBJ1-2; the D gene is not confidently resolved. The sequence in DNA is TGTGCCAGCAGCTCGGGAGAGTATTATGGTTACACCTTC. It specifies CASSSGEYYGYTF.